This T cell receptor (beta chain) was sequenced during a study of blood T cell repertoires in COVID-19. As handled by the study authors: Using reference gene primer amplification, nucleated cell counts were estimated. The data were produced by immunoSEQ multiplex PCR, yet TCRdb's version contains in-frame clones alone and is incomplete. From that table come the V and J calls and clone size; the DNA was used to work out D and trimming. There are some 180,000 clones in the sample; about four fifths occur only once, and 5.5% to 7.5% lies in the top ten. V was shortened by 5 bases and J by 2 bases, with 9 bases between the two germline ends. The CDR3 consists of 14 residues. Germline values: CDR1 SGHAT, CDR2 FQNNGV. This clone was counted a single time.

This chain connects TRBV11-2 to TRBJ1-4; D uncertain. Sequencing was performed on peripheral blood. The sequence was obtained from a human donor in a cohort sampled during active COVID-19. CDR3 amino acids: CASSTGITNEKLFF. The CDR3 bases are TGTGCCAGCAGCACCGGTATCACTAATGAAAAACTGTTTTTT. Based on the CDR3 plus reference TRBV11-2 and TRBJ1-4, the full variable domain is EAGVAQSPRYKIIEKRQSVAFWCNPISGHATLYWYQQILGQGPKLLIQFQNNGVVDDSQLPKDRFSAERLKGVDSTLKIQPAKLEDSAVYLCASSTGITNEKLFFGSGTQLSVL.